This record covers a single T cell receptor (beta chain). Its cognate antigen is unknown. This sample was included in a study of T cells in localized non-small cell lung cancer. Clones were sequenced by immunoSEQ multiplex PCR, and TCRdb holds only the in-frame ones, with some missing. The sample yields under 70,000 clones, 86% seen once. Study outcomes and limitations: Clonality of T cells reached its maximum in uninvolved adjacent lung, surpassing tumor.

The V gene's germline CDR1 is SGHTA and CDR2 FQGNSA. V dropped 2 bases and J dropped 7; count of bases not matched to a gene: 6. This CDR3 has 17 residues. The sample here was peripheral blood, taken before any cancer treatment. The chain links TRBV7-2 to TRBJ2-3; 16 bases match TRBD2. This receptor was obtained from a woman aged 35-70 years with stage I lung adenocarcinoma. The CDR3 loop is CASSLIGTSGGANTQYF. As DNA, the CDR3 is TGTGCCAGCAGCTTAATCGGGACTAGCGGGGGGGCAAATACGCAGTATTTT.